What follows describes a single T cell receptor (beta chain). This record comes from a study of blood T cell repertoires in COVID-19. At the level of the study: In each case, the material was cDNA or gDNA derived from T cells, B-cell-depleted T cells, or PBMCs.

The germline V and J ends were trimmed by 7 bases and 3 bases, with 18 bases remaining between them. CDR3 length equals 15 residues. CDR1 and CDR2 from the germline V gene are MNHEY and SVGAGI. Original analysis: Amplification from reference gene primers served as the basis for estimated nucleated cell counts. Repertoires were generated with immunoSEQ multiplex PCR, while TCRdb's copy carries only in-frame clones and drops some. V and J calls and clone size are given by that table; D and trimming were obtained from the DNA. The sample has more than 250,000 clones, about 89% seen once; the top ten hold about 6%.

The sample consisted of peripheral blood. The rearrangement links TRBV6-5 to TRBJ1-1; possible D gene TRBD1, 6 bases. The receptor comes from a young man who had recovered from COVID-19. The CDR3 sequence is CASIEQGRGDTEAFF. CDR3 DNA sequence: TGTGCCAGCATCGAACAGGGAAGGGGAGACACTGAAGCTTTCTTT.